These 21 T cell receptor beta chains were all obtained from the same sample, sequenced in a study of regulatory T cells in long-lasting Graves disease. Time point meaning: newly diagnosed GD, antithyroid drugs for less than 3 months. The TCR library was made from RNA that had been extracted from PBMCs in TRIzol. CDR3-region Arm-PCR and iRepertoire HTBI primers produced the TCR beta libraries. TCRdb called the multiplex PCR reads again in MiXCR, with one record for every CDR3 protein. The sample yields 350,000 to 500,000 distinct CDR3 sequences, 12% to 15% seen once. In addition, the sample was reused for a study of T cells in Graves' hyperthyroidism and ophthalmopathy.

This sample comprised peripheral blood mononuclear cells (PBMCs), obtained at new diagnosis, from a patient treated with antithyroid drugs. These receptors originate from a woman in her forties or fifties with Graves disease.

Turning to this clonotype: The CDR3 does not close with the conserved phenylalanine or tryptophan, likely indicating a read error. The chain links TRBV18 to TRBJ2-7; D perhaps matches TRBD2 (7 bases). V was trimmed by 4 bases and J by 2 bases, leaving 15 bases between them. The CDR3 loop spans 15 amino acids. The germline gives CDR1 KGHSH, CDR2 LQKENI. This CDR3 reads CASSLPAGQTYEQYC. The DNA for the CDR3 is TGTGCCAGCTCACTACCAGCGGGACAAACCTACGAGCAGTACTGC.

This clonotype was seen a handful of times. The chain employs TRBV5-8 and TRBJ2-1; 8 bases match TRBD1. The CDR3 totals 15 residues. The ends lost 4 bases at V and 3 bases at J; junction bases unmatched: 6. Germline assignment: CDR1 SGHTS and CDR2 YDEGEE. This CDR3 is CASSRQGTVYNEQFF. The CDR3 nucleotides are TGTGCCAGCAGCCGACAGGGGACCGTCTACAATGAGCAGTTCTTC. The full variable domain, its missing parts supplied by reference TRBV5-8 and TRBJ2-1, is EAGVTQSPTHLIKTRGQQATLRCSPISGHTSVYWYQQALGLGLQFLLWYDEGEERNRGNFPPRFSGRQFPNYSSELNVNALELEDSALYLCASSRQGTVYNEQFFGPGTRLTVL.

This clonotype was seen ten or more times. V usage is TRBV11-3 and J usage is TRBJ2-1; the match to TRBD2 covers 8 bases. The CDR3 is 16 residues long. CDR1 is SGHNT and CDR2 is YENEEA in the germline V gene. After removal of 0 bases from V and 2 bases from J, the junction contained 3 bases not matched to a gene. CDR3 residues: CASSLEGAGAYNEQFF. CDR3 coding DNA: TGTGCCAGCAGCTTAGAGGGAGCGGGGGCCTACAATGAGCAGTTCTTC.

The rearrangement joins TRBV27 to TRBJ1-6, with D perhaps TRBD1 (5 bases). V was pared by 5 bases and J by 12 bases, with 17 bases between. CDR1 and CDR2 (germline): MNHEY, SMNVEV (reference sequence). This CDR3 spans 14 amino acids. CDR3 DNA sequence: TGTGCCAGCAGTCAGGCAGGGACGGGGAAACCCCTCCACTTT. It is translated as CASSQAGTGKPLHF.

This clonotype was seen many times. CDR3 residues: CASSPAPLAMYNEQFF. The DNA for the CDR3 is TGTGCCAGCAGCCCGGCGCCCCTAGCGATGTACAATGAGCAGTTCTTC. V gene TRBV3-1 combines with J gene TRBJ2-1; D may be TRBD2 (6 bases). The germline V gene has CDR1 LGHDT and CDR2 YNNKEL (reference sequence). The germline V and J ends were trimmed by 4 bases and 4 bases, with 17 bases remaining between them. The CDR3 is made up of 16 amino acids.

The CDR3 coding sequence is TGTGCCATCAGTGGTACCGGGACAGGGTTTACGAGCGGGAGTCGGACCGGGGAGCTGTTTTTT. Translation gives CAISGTGTGFTSGSRTGELFF. The V gene is TRBV10-3, the J gene TRBJ2-2; perhaps TRBD1 as D (9 bases). Germline CDR1 is ENHRY and CDR2 is SYGVKD. This CDR3 is 21 amino acids long. V lost 4 bases to trimming and J lost 5 bases, with 32 bases between them.

This clonotype appeared a few times. The chain links TRBV30 to TRBJ2-5; 10 nucleotides line up with TRBD1. Trimming removed 2 bases from V and 5 bases from J; junction bases left unmatched: 8. The CDR3 extends over 15 amino acids. Germline CDR1 reads GTSNPN; CDR2 reads SVGIG (reference sequence). The chain's CDR3 is CAWSLGQGDGETQYF. DNA for the CDR3: TGTGCCTGGAGTCTCGGACAGGGGGACGGTGAGACCCAGTACTTC.

This sequence joins TRBV28 and TRBJ1-2, with 8 bases lining up with TRBD1. The germline CDR1 and CDR2 sequences are MDHEN and SYDVKM. V dropped 3 bases and J dropped 2; count of bases not matched to a gene: 8. This CDR3 is built from 16 residues. The CDR3 DNA follows: TGTGCCAGCAGTTTCCCTCGGACAGGGCGGAACTATGGCTACACCTTC. Its translation: CASSFPRTGRNYGYTF.

The rearrangement links TRBV20-1 to TRBJ1-6; 8 positions agree with TRBD1. Germline CDR1 and CDR2: DFQATT and SNEGSKA (reference sequence). This CDR3 is 16 amino acids long. V gave up 3 bases and J gave up 2 bases; unmatched junction bases: 6. CDR3 DNA sequence: TGCAGTGCTAGCAGGGGGCTTAGGGCCTATAATTCACCCCTCCACTTT. Residues: CSASRGLRAYNSPLHF.

This clonotype was counted a single time. The chain links TRBV19 to TRBJ1-6, with D tentatively TRBD1 (5 bases). V lost 3 bases and J lost 9, with 15 bases in between. Germline CDR1 reads LNHDA; CDR2 reads SQIVND (reference sequence). The CDR3 covers 15 residues. This CDR3 reads CASSIPDGTFSPLHF. The CDR3 DNA reads as TGTGCCAGTAGTATTCCCGACGGGACTTTTTCACCCCTCCACTTT.

This clonotype was counted many times. The chain carries TRBV28 and TRBJ2-2, with 9 bases fitting TRBD2. J was trimmed by 5 bases and V by 3 bases; bases with no gene match: 7. Germline V gene lookup returns CDR1 MDHEN and CDR2 SYDVKM. The CDR3 is 16 residues long. CDR3 DNA sequence: TGTGCCAGCAGTTTTTTTGCGGGAGGGCGAACCGGGGAGCTGTTTTTT. Protein sequence: CASSFFAGGRTGELFF.

This chain joins TRBV19 and TRBJ2-6; D remains unclear. CDR3 length: 15 residues. Per the germline V gene, CDR1 is LNHDA and CDR2 is SQIVND (reference sequence). With 10 bases removed from V and 0 bases from J, the gap between germline ends came to 13 bases. CDR3: CATFHAGSGANVLTF. The CDR3 DNA is TGTGCCACCTTCCATGCCGGCTCTGGGGCCAACGTCCTGACTTTC.

This clonotype was seen at least ten times. The CDR3 DNA reads as TGTGCCAGCAGTTTATTGGGAGTAGCAGGGATCACAGATACGCAGTATTTT. Translation: CASSLLGVAGITDTQYF. This chain uses TRBV28 with TRBJ2-3, with D perhaps being TRBD1 or TRBD2 (5 bases each). Germline-derived CDR1 and CDR2 are MDHEN and SYDVKM. V was clipped by 1 base and J by 2 bases, with 16 bases between them. This CDR3 comprises 17 residues. Full variable domain (rest looked up from reference TRBV28 and TRBJ2-3): DVKVTQSSRYLVKRTGEKVFLECVQDMDHENMFWYRQDPGLGLRLIYFSYDVKMKEKGDIPEGYSVSREKKERFSLILESASTNQTSMYLCASSLLGVAGITDTQYFGPGTRLTVL.

This clonotype was observed many times. The genes are TRBV10-3 and TRBJ1-1; the D is unclear. CDR3 length: 12 residues. Trimming cost V 6 bases and J 1 base, with 6 bases left between them. Germline V gene sequence: CDR1 ENHRY, CDR2 SYGVKD. As DNA, the CDR3 is TGTGCCATCAGGGCAAGGAACACTGAAGCTTTCTTT. Protein: CAIRARNTEAFF.

About this clonotype itself: A much larger clone is a single base away; this may be a read error. The conserved phenylalanine or tryptophan is not found at the CDR3 terminus, so this likely reflects a read error. This chain links TRBV12-3 or TRBV12-4 with TRBJ2-7; D uncertain. The CDR3 has 15 amino acids. V lost 5 bases, J lost 3 bases, and 17 bases lay in between. CDR3 in DNA: TGTGCCAGCAGTCCAGACGGAAATCCCGTCTACGAGCAGTACCTC. It encodes CASSPDGNPVYEQYL.

This clonotype was picked up a small number of times. The gene calls are TRBV5-5 and TRBJ1-3; no clear D gene. This CDR3 region has 15 residues. Trimming took off 2 bases at V and 0 bases at J, with 9 bases between the two ends. Germline V lookup: CDR1 SGHKS, CDR2 YYEKEE (reference sequence). CDR3 sequence (DNA): TGTGCCAGCAGCTTACGCGGTGACTCTGGAAACACCATATATTTT. Translating gives CASSLRGDSGNTIYF.

The CDR3 here is CASSSQGVANVLTF. CDR3 nucleotide sequence: TGTGCCAGCAGCTCACAGGGGGTGGCCAACGTCCTGACTTTC. The chain couples TRBV7-9 to TRBJ2-6, with 8 bases lining up with TRBD1. The CDR3 runs 14 residues. The junction had 2 bases not matched to a gene; V was cut back by 4 bases and J by 6 bases. Germline V gives CDR1 SEHNR, CDR2 FQNEAQ (reference sequence).

V and J are TRBV5-1 and TRBJ2-2; the match to TRBD1 covers 9 bases. With 4 bases clipped from V and 1 base from J, the junction kept 5 bases outside the gene matches. Germline loops: CDR1 SGHRS, CDR2 YFSETQ. The CDR3 consists of 16 residues. CDR3 loop: CASSQGQGQNTGELFF. Written as DNA, the CDR3 is TGCGCCAGCAGCCAGGGACAGGGACAGAACACCGGGGAGCTGTTTTTT.

This clonotype was recorded at least ten times. The chain recombines TRBV28 with TRBJ2-4, with a tentative D call TRBD2 (5 bases). This CDR3 is built from 15 residues. Germline values: CDR1 MDHEN, CDR2 SYDVKM. V lost 6 bases, J lost 0 bases, and 12 bases lay in between. In DNA form, the CDR3 reads TGTGCCAGCAGCTTAAGCGGACTAGCCAAAAACATTCAGTACTTC. It encodes CASSLSGLAKNIQYF.

V and J are TRBV6-1 and TRBJ2-2; TRBD1 agrees at 9 bases. V trimming: 6 bases; J trimming: 4 bases; junction bases outside the gene matches: 9. Germline lookup yields CDR1 MNHNS and CDR2 SASEGT. CDR3 size: 16 residues. The CDR3 region is CASRKPGQGGTGELFF. CDR3 DNA sequence: TGTGCCAGCAGAAAACCGGGACAGGGAGGCACCGGGGAGCTGTTTTTT.

A few counts support this clonotype. The V gene is TRBV7-2, the J gene TRBJ2-7, with 9 bases identical to TRBD2. The J segment lost 3 bases and the V segment lost 1 base, leaving 13 bases of the junction unmatched. The CDR3 has 18 amino acids. Looked up from germline, CDR1 is SGHTA and CDR2 is FQGNSA. This CDR3 is CASSLGGRLAGALYEQYF. In DNA, the CDR3 is TGTGCCAGCAGCTTAGGGGGTCGGTTAGCGGGAGCCCTCTACGAGCAGTACTTC.